The clone carrying this TCR beta chain has only a few counts. Its specificity is not known. Germline-derived CDR1 and CDR2 are SGHTA and FQGNSA. Trimming removed 4 bases at V and 2 bases at J, with 20 bases between. The length of the CDR3 is 17 residues. This sample stems from a study of blood T cells in healthy people across ages. The study's findings and limits: Getting older went along with TCR beta diversity per million T cells dropping roughly linearly.

The second PCR ran roughly 6 to 12 cycles with a sample-barcoded 5' primer and J-beta primers. A tag from a template-switch adaptor with 12 random nucleotides marked each cDNA molecule. TCRdb ran MiXCR on the 5' RACE reads and lists one entry per CDR3 protein. The sample yields 1 million to 1.2 million distinct CDR3 sequences, 35% to 40% seen once. Sequenced input: blood. V usage is TRBV7-2 and J usage is TRBJ1-2; D uncertain. This receptor was obtained from a man aged 18 to 29 in good health. CDR3 bases: TGTGCCAGCAGCTCCCAGGAATACATTAGCCCAAACTATGGCTACACCTTC. It codes for CASSSQEYISPNYGYTF. The entire variable domain, with the rest obtained from reference TRBV7-2 and TRBJ1-2, is as follows: GAGVSQSPSNKVTEKGKDVELRCDPISGHTALYWYRQSLGQGLEFLIYFQGNSAPDKSGLPSDRFSAERTGGSVSTLTIQRTQQEDSAVYLCASSSQEYISPNYGYTFGSGTRLTVV.